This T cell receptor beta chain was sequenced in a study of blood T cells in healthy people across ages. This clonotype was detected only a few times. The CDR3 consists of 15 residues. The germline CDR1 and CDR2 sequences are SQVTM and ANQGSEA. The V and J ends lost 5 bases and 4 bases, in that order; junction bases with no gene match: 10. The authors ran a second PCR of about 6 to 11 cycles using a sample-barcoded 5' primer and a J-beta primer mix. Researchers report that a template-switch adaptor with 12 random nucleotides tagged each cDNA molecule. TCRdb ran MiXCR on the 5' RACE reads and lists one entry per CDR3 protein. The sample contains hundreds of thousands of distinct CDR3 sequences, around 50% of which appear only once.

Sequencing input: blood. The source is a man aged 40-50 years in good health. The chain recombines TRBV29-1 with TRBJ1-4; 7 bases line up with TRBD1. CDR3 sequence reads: CSVTPRQGYNEKLFF. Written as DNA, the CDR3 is TGCAGCGTTACCCCCAGACAGGGATATAATGAAAAACTGTTTTTT. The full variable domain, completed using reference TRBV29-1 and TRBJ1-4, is SAVISQKPSRDICQRGTSLTIQCQVDSQVTMMFWYRQQPGQSLTLIATANQGSEATYESGFVIDKFPISRPNLTFSTLTVSNMSPEDSSIYLCSVTPRQGYNEKLFFGSGTQLSVL.